This T cell receptor (beta chain) comes out of a study of T cell responses to AZD1222 COVID-19 vaccine. Broader study findings: Spike was spanned by vaccine-associated CD4 TCRs, with dominance at 160-218 and 743-854. Repertoire sampling happened only post peak T cell response.

Notes on this clone: Its matching antigen is unknown.

Method: immunoSEQ multiplex PCR; TCRdb's copy keeps in-frame clones and lacks some. The table has about 180,000 clones, 88% seen once. There are 18 residues in the CDR3. Trimming took off 5 bases at V and 6 bases at J, with 25 bases between the two ends. In germline, CDR1 is PRHDT, CDR2 FYEKMQ (reference sequence). The chain carries TRBV13 and TRBJ2-2; weak D call: TRBD1 (6 bases). This sequence originates from an adult in good health. Material: peripheral blood, obtained on day 0 of AZD1222 vaccination. The CDR3 DNA follows: TGTGCCAGCAGCCCAACTATGACAGGTTCGAAGTTCGCCGGGGAGCTGTTTTTT. Protein: CASSPTMTGSKFAGELFF.